The 20 T cell receptor beta chains below all came from one sample that was sequenced in a study of T-cell reconstitution after alpha-beta-depleted transplantation in children. Molecular barcoding with unique molecular identifiers was used for the TCRbeta library. TCRdb itself ran the PCR reads through MiXCR, one entry per CDR3 protein. The top ten hold just over 2% of the sample, which has 490,000 or so distinct CDR3 sequences, roughly a tenth seen once. Sequenced material: PBMCs, taken before TCRalphabeta/CD19-depleted stem cell transplant. The origin of the receptors is a child aged 2 to 9 with inherited bone marrow failure, due to receive a stem cell transplant.

This clonotype was seen many times. This chain connects TRBV12-3 or TRBV12-4 to TRBJ2-1, with 12 bases lining up with TRBD2. V dropped 5 bases and J dropped 9; count of bases not matched to a gene: 8. CDR3 length: 15 amino acids. CDR3 in amino acids: CASSKPSGRASEQFF. As DNA, the CDR3 is TGTGCCAGCAGTAAGCCTAGCGGGAGGGCTTCTGAGCAGTTCTTC.

This clonotype was found many times. This chain connects TRBV9 to TRBJ2-3; possibly TRBD2 for D (6 bases). Germline lookup yields CDR1 SGDLS and CDR2 YYNGEE. V gave up 0 bases and J gave up 5 bases, with 16 bases separating them. This CDR3 spans 16 amino acids. CDR3 in amino acids: CASSVGAEWGEDTQYF. As DNA, the CDR3 is TGTGCCAGCAGCGTAGGGGCGGAGTGGGGGGAAGATACGCAGTATTTT.

The V and J genes are TRBV19 and TRBJ2-2; D is perhaps TRBD1 (7 bases). Trimming removed 9 bases from V and 5 bases from J, with 13 bases in between. The CDR3 has 13 amino acids. The germline gives CDR1 LNHDA, CDR2 SQIVND (reference sequence). The DNA of the CDR3 is TGTGCCAGCCAGCCAGGGGGGACCGGGGAGCTGTTTTTT. This codes for CASQPGGTGELFF.

This clonotype was seen a few times. The chain uses TRBV7-2 and TRBJ2-7; TRBD2 matches at 7 bases. Germline CDR1 and CDR2: SGHTA and FQGNSA. V was clipped by 5 bases and J by 6 bases; unmatched bases: 10. The CDR3 sequence is 14 residues long. Here the CDR3 DNA reads TGTGCCAGCAGCGCCTGGACTAGTCGCCCCGAGCAGTACTTC. It translates to CASSAWTSRPEQYF.

This clonotype was seen many times. The J gene is TRBJ2-3, the V gene TRBV3-1; 11 nucleotides align to TRBD2. The germline gives CDR1 LGHDT, CDR2 YNNKEL (reference sequence). Trimming cost V 4 bases and J 1 base; bases outside gene matches: 4. The CDR3 runs 16 residues. CDR3 region: CASSLLGLAGTDTQYF. CDR3 nucleotide sequence: TGTGCCAGCAGCCTTTTGGGACTAGCGGGCACAGATACGCAGTATTTT.

This rearrangement joins TRBV7-8 to TRBJ2-7; the match to TRBD2 covers 11 bases. Germline V lookup: CDR1 SGHVS, CDR2 FQNEAQ. V gave up 5 bases and J gave up 4 bases; unmatched junction bases: 10. CDR3 length equals 16 residues. CDR3: CASSPASGRWGYEQYF. In DNA form, the CDR3 reads TGTGCCAGCAGCCCGGCTAGCGGGAGGTGGGGATACGAGCAGTACTTC.

As DNA, the CDR3 is TGTGCCAGCAGCGCTGGACTAGCGGAAGAGACCCAGTACTTC. Translating it yields CASSAGLAEETQYF. V usage is TRBV9 and J usage is TRBJ2-5, with 10 bases fitting TRBD2. The CDR3 runs 14 residues. Trimming cost V 3 bases and J 3 bases; bases outside gene matches: 2. Per the germline V gene, CDR1 is SGDLS and CDR2 is YYNGEE.

The table lists this clonotype with a few counts. This sequence joins TRBV20-1 and TRBJ2-2, with D possibly TRBD1 on 6 matching bases. The V gene's germline CDR1 is DFQATT and CDR2 SNEGSKA (reference sequence). CDR3 length: 16 residues. Trimming took 6 bases from V and 4 from J, leaving 21 bases between them. The DNA of the CDR3 is TGCAGTGCCCCAGCCAGGGGCTCCCCTACCACCGGGGAGCTGTTTTTT. It yields the protein CSAPARGSPTTGELFF.

This clonotype has ten or more counts. The V and J genes are TRBV12-3 or TRBV12-4 and TRBJ2-1; unclear D gene. This CDR3 contains 14 residues. V dropped 5 bases and J dropped 9 bases, with 17 bases sitting between them. The CDR3 DNA is TGTGCCAGCAGTCCGCTGGACCGTGAGTTTGAGCAGTTCTTC. Amino acid sequence: CASSPLDREFEQFF.

This clonotype was seen repeatedly, ten times or more. This chain joins TRBV25-1 and TRBJ2-5; TRBD2 might be the D (6 bases). V lost 3 bases, J lost 2 bases, and 7 bases lay in between. The CDR3 loop spans 13 amino acids. The germline V gene encodes CDR1 MGHDK and CDR2 SYGVNS. The CDR3 DNA sequence: TGTGCCAGCAGTGACGGACTACAAGAGACCCAGTACTTC. Amino acid sequence: CASSDGLQETQYF.

This clonotype occurred many times. This chain connects TRBV2 to TRBJ2-4; D call uncertain. Germline loops: CDR1 SNHLY, CDR2 FYNNEI. The CDR3 length is 15 residues. Trimming stripped 9 bases from V and 0 bases from J, with 15 bases between. CDR3 sequence: CASGLTALAKNIQYF. The CDR3 DNA is TGTGCCAGTGGTCTCACGGCGTTAGCCAAAAACATTCAGTACTTC.

The count of this clonotype is one. The chain joins TRBV20-1 to TRBJ2-3, with D perhaps matching TRBD2 (6 bases). V gave up 5 bases and J gave up 11 bases, with 11 bases separating them. The CDR3 loop spans 10 amino acids. CDR1 and CDR2 (germline): DFQATT, SNEGSKA (reference sequence). CDR3 in amino acids: CSACRERQYF. The DNA of the CDR3 is TGCAGTGCTTGTCGGGAGAGGCAGTATTTT.

This clonotype came up a few times. The chain joins TRBV7-2 to TRBJ2-7, with 11 positions matching TRBD1. The CDR3 consists of 17 residues. The V and J ends lost 5 bases and 5 bases, in that order; junction bases with no gene match: 14. Germline CDR1 SGHTA, CDR2 FQGNSA. CDR3 coding DNA: TGTGCCAGCAGCCCTTTCCCGAAGGACAGGGGGCGACACGAGCAGTACTTC. This gives the protein CASSPFPKDRGRHEQYF.

The rearrangement links TRBV20-1 to TRBJ2-1; 10 bases map to TRBD2. Trimming cost V 6 bases and J 8 bases; bases outside gene matches: 10. The CDR3 is made up of 14 amino acids. Per the germline V gene, CDR1 is DFQATT and CDR2 is SNEGSKA (reference sequence). CDR3 nucleotides: TGCAGTGCACCCCCTAGCGGGAGAGGGGATGAGCAGTTCTTC. This sequence encodes CSAPPSGRGDEQFF.

This clonotype was observed many times. V is TRBV4-3 and J is TRBJ2-1; 9 bases align to TRBD1. The CDR3 runs to 15 residues. Germline-derived CDR1 and CDR2 are LGHNA and YSLEER. The trim removed 5 bases at V and 4 bases at J, leaving 6 bases unmatched. The CDR3 DNA follows: TGCGCCAGCAGCTTCCCGGGACAGGGATACAATGAGCAGTTCTTC. Residues: CASSFPGQGYNEQFF.

This clonotype was counted at least ten times. The chain has TRBV28 and TRBJ2-3, with D possibly matching TRBD2 (5 bases). Trimming removed 7 bases from V and 0 bases from J, with 14 bases in between. CDR1 is MDHEN, CDR2 SYDVKM, per germline. The CDR3 sequence is 15 residues long. The CDR3 spells CASIGEGKSTDTQYF. CDR3 DNA: TGTGCCAGCATCGGCGAGGGAAAAAGCACAGATACGCAGTATTTT.

This clonotype was recorded at least ten times. The chain joins TRBV29-1 to TRBJ2-2, with D perhaps matching TRBD1 or TRBD2 (5 bases each). The CDR3 extends over 14 amino acids. Germline V CDR1 and CDR2: SQVTM, ANQGSEA. The V end lost 5 bases, the J end lost 7 bases, and 17 bases lay between the germline ends. This CDR3 is CSVPQGESDGELFF. The CDR3 coding sequence is TGCAGCGTTCCGCAGGGAGAGTCGGACGGGGAGCTGTTTTTT.

This clonotype has at least ten counts. This chain links TRBV20-1 with TRBJ2-1; D perhaps matches TRBD2 (5 bases). CDR1 is DFQATT and CDR2 is SNEGSKA in the germline V gene (reference sequence). The CDR3 spans 13 residues. Trimming took 5 bases from V and 0 from J, leaving 8 bases between them. The CDR3 DNA reads TGCAGTGCTCGGGAAAGCTCCTACAATGAGCAGTTCTTC. This encodes CSARESSYNEQFF.

The V and J genes are TRBV9 and TRBJ2-7; D may be TRBD1 (6 bases). Trimming removed 3 bases from V and 0 bases from J, with 10 bases in between. The germline V gene encodes CDR1 SGDLS and CDR2 YYNGEE. This CDR3 has 14 amino acids. CDR3 amino acids: CASSEEDSSYEQYF. The CDR3 DNA reads as TGTGCCAGCAGCGAAGAGGACAGCTCCTACGAGCAGTACTTC. Full variable domain (missing parts from reference TRBV9 and TRBJ2-7): DSGVTQTPKHLITATGQRVTLRCSPRSGDLSVYWYQQSLDQGLQFLIQYYNGEERAKGNILERFSAQQFPDLHSELNLSSLELGDSALYFCASSEEDSSYEQYFGPGTRLTVT.

To note about this clonotype: This may stem from a read error, because a much larger clone lies one nucleotide away. The chain uses TRBV15 and TRBJ2-7; the D is unclear. The germline V gene encodes CDR1 LNHNV and CDR2 YYDKDF (reference sequence). This CDR3 is 12 amino acids long. CDR3: CATSRGAYEQHF. The CDR3 bases are TGTGCCACCAGCAGAGGTGCCTACGAGCAGCACTTC.